The 7 T cell receptor beta chains reported below all come from one sample, sequenced in a study of response to subunit inactivated influenza vaccine. TCRdb reanalysed the RT-PCR reads using MiXCR and keeps one entry per CDR3 protein. Among more than 550,000 distinct CDR3 sequences, about 10% were seen once, and the ten largest hold 9.5% to 12%. This sample also appeared in a second study, on T cells expressing NK-cell markers. That work contributes: As the method of synthesis, 5'RACE template switching with UMIs yielded TCR beta cDNA.

The source was PBMCs from blood, collected on the day of vaccination. These receptors were collected from a man in his fifties or sixties who received an inactivated influenza vaccine.

This clonotype has only a few counts. This chain links TRBV5-6 with TRBJ2-3; D is unclear. The germline CDR1 and CDR2 sequences are SGHDT and YYEEEE. The CDR3 is made up of 15 amino acids. V was pared by 1 base and J by 0 bases, with 9 bases between. CDR3 sequence (DNA): TGTGCCAGCAGCTTGCTGACTTTTAGCACAGATACGCAGTATTTT. This encodes CASSLLTFSTDTQYF.

As for this clonotype: The junction does not match germline at one end; this may be a read error. The V gene is TRBV20-1, the J gene TRBJ2-7, with a possible D match to TRBD1 (5 bases). CDR3 length: 13 residues. CDR1 DFQATT and CDR2 SNEGSKA come from the germline V gene (reference sequence). DNA of the CDR3: TGCAGTGCTGCCCTGTTTCAGGGTTACGAGCACTACTTC. It encodes CSAALFQGYEHYF.

This clonotype was seen only a few times. The chain uses TRBV5-8 and TRBJ1-1, with 9 bases aligning to TRBD1. The length of the CDR3 is 16 residues. CDR1 SGHTS and CDR2 YDEGEE come from the germline V gene. V lost 1 base and J lost 2; bases outside the gene matches: 6. The CDR3 sequence is CASSLRTGEANTEAFF. The CDR3 bases are TGTGCCAGCAGCTTGAGGACAGGGGAAGCAAACACTGAAGCTTTCTTT.

V usage is TRBV5-1 and J usage is TRBJ2-1; D call uncertain. V shed 6 bases and J shed 1 base, with 14 bases lying between them. The V gene's germline CDR1 is SGHRS and CDR2 YFSETQ. This CDR3 has 15 amino acids. The CDR3 loop is CASMPGSGSYNEQFF. The DNA for the CDR3 is TGCGCCAGCATGCCGGGTTCCGGTTCCTACAATGAGCAGTTCTTC. Full variable domain (rest looked up from reference TRBV5-1 and TRBJ2-1): KAGVTQTPRYLIKTRGQQVTLSCSPISGHRSVSWYQQTPGQGLQFLFEYFSETQRNKGNFPGRFSGRQFSNSRSEMNVSTLELGDSALYLCASMPGSGSYNEQFFGPGTRLTVL.

The table lists this clonotype with a few counts. V is TRBV15 and J is TRBJ2-3, with 10 bases identical to TRBD1. Trimming took 1 base from V and 5 from J; bases not matched to a gene: 3. The CDR3 has 15 residues. Germline V lookup: CDR1 LNHNV, CDR2 YYDKDF (reference sequence). CDR3 sequence reads: CATSRGQGALDTQYF. CDR3 nucleotides: TGTGCCACCAGCAGAGGACAGGGGGCATTAGATACGCAGTATTTT.

The CDR3 region is CASWAGTSGEGVYNEQFF. CDR3 nucleotides: TGTGCCAGCTGGGCCGGGACTAGCGGAGAGGGGGTCTACAATGAGCAGTTCTTC. The chain joins TRBV27 to TRBJ2-1; 11 bases are a match to TRBD2. Looked up from germline, CDR1 is MNHEY and CDR2 is SMNVEV (reference sequence). This CDR3 is built from 18 residues. The V segment lost 8 bases and the J segment 3 bases; nucleotides outside the gene matches: 15.

This clonotype has a handful of counts. This chain uses TRBV5-1 with TRBJ2-3; TRBD1 aligns across 8 bases. CDR1 SGHRS and CDR2 YFSETQ come from the germline V gene. This CDR3 has 15 residues. Trimming took 6 bases from V and 2 from J; bases not matched to a gene: 8. CDR3 DNA: TGCGCCAGCACCACAACAGGGGGGTCCACAGATACGCAGTATTTT. This encodes CASTTTGGSTDTQYF.